This TCR beta chain was recorded in a study of blood T cell repertoires in COVID-19. Across the whole study: The analysed material was cDNA or gDNA that came from T cells, B-cell-depleted T cells, or PBMCs.

Looked up from germline, CDR1 is LGHNA and CDR2 is YNFKEQ. V lost 4 bases and J lost 7, with 14 bases in between. This CDR3 is built from 14 residues. In the original processing: Amplifying reference gene primers gave estimates of nucleated cell counts. TCRdb's copy holds only in-frame clones and misses some; the assay was immunoSEQ multiplex PCR. That table gives V, J and clone size, and the DNA gave D and trimming. The table has roughly 400,000 clones, 70% to 90% seen once. This study enrolled people aged roughly 18 to 100 from about 26 US geographic areas. Within 2 weeks of study entry, exposed participants had contacted a PCR-confirmed or clinician-diagnosed COVID-19 case.

This chain links TRBV4-2 with TRBJ2-1; possible D gene TRBD2, 7 bases. The sequence was obtained from a woman under 30 who had been exposed to COVID-19. Sequenced material: PBMCs or T cells enriched from blood (not recorded which). The CDR3 is CASSRPGGWNEQFF. The CDR3 DNA reads TGTGCCAGCAGCCGCCCGGGGGGCTGGAATGAGCAGTTCTTC.